These 2 T cell receptor beta chains were sequenced from one sample in a study of spatial heterogeneity in lung cancer. TCRdb fed the 5' RACE reads into MiXCR, producing one record per CDR3 protein. The repertoire includes 1,500 to 2,000 distinct CDR3 sequences, 13% of them detected once, and roughly 15% sits in the top ten. Time point defined: sample taken at primary tumor resection. The source was normal lung tissue next to the tumor, collected at surgery. These receptors came from a male donor with early-stage non-small cell lung cancer.

The rearrangement joins TRBV12-3 or TRBV12-4 to TRBJ2-5, with 7 positions matching TRBD1. The length of the CDR3 is 12 residues. The junction had 3 bases not matched to a gene; V was cut back by 7 bases and J by 4 bases. The CDR3 coding sequence is TGTGCCAGCACCTGGGACAGAGAGACCCAGTACTTC. Protein product: CASTWDRETQYF.

This clonotype counts as medium-sized (0.01 to 0.1%). The chain employs TRBV20-1 and TRBJ1-4; D may be TRBD1 (6 bases). Germline values: CDR1 DFQATT, CDR2 SNEGSKA (reference sequence). V was trimmed by 1 base and J by 3 bases, leaving 18 bases between them. This CDR3 has 17 residues. The DNA for the CDR3 is TGCAGTGCTAGAGGTTACAGGGAAACGGAAGCTAATGAAAAACTGTTTTTT. Protein product: CSARGYRETEANEKLFF.